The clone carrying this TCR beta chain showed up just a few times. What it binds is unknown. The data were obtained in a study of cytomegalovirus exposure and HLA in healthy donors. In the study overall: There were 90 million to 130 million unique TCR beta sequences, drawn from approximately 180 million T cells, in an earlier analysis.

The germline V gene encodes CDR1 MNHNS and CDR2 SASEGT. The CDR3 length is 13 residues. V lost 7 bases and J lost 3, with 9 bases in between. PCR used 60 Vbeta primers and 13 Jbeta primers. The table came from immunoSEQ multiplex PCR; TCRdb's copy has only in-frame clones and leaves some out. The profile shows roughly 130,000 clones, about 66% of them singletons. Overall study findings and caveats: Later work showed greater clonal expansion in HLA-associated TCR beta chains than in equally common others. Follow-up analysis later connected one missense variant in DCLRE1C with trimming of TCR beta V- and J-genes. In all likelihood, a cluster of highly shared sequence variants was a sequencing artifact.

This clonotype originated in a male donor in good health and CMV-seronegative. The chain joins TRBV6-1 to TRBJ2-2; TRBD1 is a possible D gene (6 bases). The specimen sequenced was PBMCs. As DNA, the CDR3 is TGTGCCAGCAAGTACAGGGACACCGGGGAGCTGTTTTTT. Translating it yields CASKYRDTGELFF.